One and the same sample provided the 29 T cell receptor beta chains below, sequenced in a study of blood T cell repertoires in COVID-19. Sequencing was performed with immunoSEQ multiplex PCR; in TCRdb, only in-frame clones are kept and a portion is missing. This sample has under 250,000 clones; 85% to 90% occur once, and the top ten carry about 7.1%. Specimen: peripheral blood. The receptors were sampled from a woman aged 70 to 79 with active or convalescent COVID-19.

This clone was recorded a few times. The V and J genes are TRBV11-2 and TRBJ1-1; D unresolved. The CDR3 covers 14 residues. Germline CDR1 and CDR2: SGHAT and FQNNGV. Trimming removed 3 bases at V and 6 bases at J, with 14 bases between. The CDR3 spells CASSFLRGRAEAFF. In DNA, the CDR3 is TGTGCCAGCAGCTTCTTGCGGGGAAGGGCTGAAGCTTTCTTT.

The genes are TRBV6-2 or TRBV6-3 and TRBJ2-1; 9 positions match TRBD2. The V gene end was trimmed by 4 bases and the J gene end by 5 bases; junction bases not matched to a gene: 6. The CDR3 consists of 15 residues. Germline V gives CDR1 MNHEY, CDR2 SVGEGT. CDR3 in amino acids: CASSLSGGWNNEQFF. The CDR3, as DNA: TGTGCCAGCAGTTTAAGCGGGGGGTGGAACAATGAGCAGTTCTTC.

This clone showed up just a few times. V and J are TRBV7-9 and TRBJ2-5; TRBD1 matches 9 bases. The V segment lost 5 bases and the J segment 4 bases; nucleotides outside the gene matches: 14. Germline V gene sequence: CDR1 SEHNR, CDR2 FQNEAQ (reference sequence). CDR3 length equals 17 residues. As DNA, the CDR3 is TGTGCCAGCAGCCCAGCCCATGGATTGGACAGGGGAGAGACCCAGTACTTC. This encodes CASSPAHGLDRGETQYF.

This rearrangement joins TRBV7-6 to TRBJ2-5; D possibly corresponds to TRBD2 (7 bases). CDR3 length: 15 residues. From germline, CDR1 is SGHVS and CDR2 FNYEAQ. Deletions cut 7 bases from V and 7 bases from J, with 22 bases between. The CDR3 is CASTAARGGLGTQYF. Written as DNA, the CDR3 is TGTGCCAGCACCGCCGCTAGGGGGGGGCTCGGGACCCAGTACTTC.

The chain links TRBV6-1 to TRBJ1-4, with 11 bases matching TRBD1. Germline CDR1 is MNHNS and CDR2 is SASEGT. The CDR3 is 18 residues long. V gave up 4 bases and J gave up 10 bases; unmatched junction bases: 17. This chain's CDR3 is CASSGVGQGVGVSGKLFF. The CDR3, as DNA: TGTGCCAGCAGTGGAGTGGGACAGGGGGTTGGAGTTTCTGGAAAACTGTTTTTT.

The rearrangement uses TRBV2 and TRBJ1-6; possible D gene TRBD1, 6 bases. V lost 6 bases to trimming and J lost 12 bases, with 15 bases between them. This CDR3 is built from 13 residues. The germline V gene encodes CDR1 SNHLY and CDR2 FYNNEI. Written as DNA, the CDR3 is TGTGCCAGCAGACAAACAGGGTCGGGACCCCTCCACTTT. Amino acids: CASRQTGSGPLHF.

This chain links TRBV9 with TRBJ2-1, with 10 bases fitting TRBD1. This CDR3 is built from 14 residues. Germline CDR1 is SGDLS and CDR2 is YYNGEE. J gave up 10 bases and V 2 bases, and 6 bases lay outside the gene matches. CDR3 loop: CASSVRDRGGEQFF. CDR3 coding DNA: TGTGCCAGCAGCGTCCGGGACAGGGGAGGGGAGCAGTTCTTC.

J is TRBJ2-3 and V is TRBV27; 9 bases map to TRBD2. Germline CDR1 and CDR2: MNHEY and SMNVEV (reference sequence). Trimming at V came to 6 bases and at J to 6 bases, leaving 13 bases not matched to a gene. The CDR3 spans 16 residues. The CDR3 nucleotides read TGTGCCAGCAGCTCTTTGGGACTAGCAGAGACGGATACGCAGTATTTT. Translation: CASSSLGLAETDTQYF.

This clone was observed once. This chain connects TRBV6-5 to TRBJ2-7; 7 bases are a match to TRBD2. V was clipped by 4 bases and J by 4 bases; unmatched bases: 10. Germline loops: CDR1 MNHEY, CDR2 SVGAGI. The CDR3 runs 15 residues. CDR3 sequence (DNA): TGTGCCAGCAGTTCCACCAGCCTAGCGGCTTACGAGCAGTACTTC. Its protein product is CASSSTSLAAYEQYF.

This chain joins TRBV5-6 and TRBJ1-4; D is undetermined. V was trimmed by 0 bases and J by 0 bases, leaving 6 bases between them. This CDR3 contains 15 residues. Germline V gene data show CDR1 as SGHDT and CDR2 as YYEEEE. CDR3 sequence: CASSLGGTTNEKLFF. The CDR3 coding sequence is TGTGCCAGCAGCTTGGGCGGGACAACTAATGAAAAACTGTTTTTT.

The rearrangement joins TRBV6-2 or TRBV6-3 to TRBJ1-1, with TRBD1 matching over 7 bases. V trimming: 4 bases; J trimming: 2 bases; junction bases outside the gene matches: 4. CDR3 length equals 14 residues. Germline V gene lookup returns CDR1 MNHEY and CDR2 SVGEGT. CDR3: CASSWAGGNTEAFF. CDR3 bases: TGTGCCAGCAGTTGGGCAGGGGGAAACACTGAAGCTTTCTTT.

CDR3 DNA sequence: TGTGCCAGCAGCTCACAGCGGTCGGGGACTGAAGCTTTCTTT. This encodes CASSSQRSGTEAFF. This chain uses TRBV9 with TRBJ1-1, with unresolved D. The CDR3 extends over 14 amino acids. Germline loops: CDR1 SGDLS, CDR2 YYNGEE. The V end lost 4 bases, the J end lost 5 bases, and 15 bases lay between the germline ends.

In the case of this clone: At the DNA level, this CDR3 is encoded by other sequences in the same sample as well. V is TRBV12-3 or TRBV12-4 and J is TRBJ1-1, with D unclear. The ends were cut back, 5 bases at V and 1 base at J, with 5 bases in the middle. CDR3 length: 12 residues. CDR3 residues: CASSPGNTEAFF. The CDR3 DNA is TGTGCCAGCAGTCCCGGGAACACTGAAGCTTTCTTT.

The chain is built from TRBV27 and TRBJ2-1; 8 bases match TRBD2. Germline CDR1 and CDR2: MNHEY and SMNVEV (reference sequence). V lost 7 bases, J lost 7 bases, and 9 bases stayed unmatched. This CDR3 region has 14 residues. The CDR3 sequence: CASNLAGRSNEQFF. The CDR3, as DNA: TGTGCCAGCAACCTAGCGGGCCGAAGTAATGAGCAGTTCTTC.

The V gene is TRBV5-1, the J gene TRBJ2-5; possible D gene TRBD1, 6 bases. The CDR3 runs to 14 residues. V lost 4 bases, J lost 2 bases, and 12 bases lay in between. Germline CDR1 SGHRS, CDR2 YFSETQ. The CDR3 sequence: CASSLGQTQETQYF. Here the CDR3 DNA reads TGCGCCAGCAGCCTCGGACAGACTCAAGAGACCCAGTACTTC.

This chain links TRBV5-1 with TRBJ1-1, with D perhaps matching TRBD1 (5 bases). The CDR3 covers 14 residues. Between the trimmed V and J ends, which lost 2 bases and 5 bases, there was a span of 13 bases. CDR1 is SGHRS, CDR2 YFSETQ, per germline. CDR3 sequence reads: CASSFGGGETEAFF. For the CDR3, the DNA is TGCGCCAGCAGCTTTGGTGGAGGGGAGACTGAAGCTTTCTTT.

V gene TRBV27 combines with J gene TRBJ1-1, with 7 bases that match TRBD1. Germline V lookup: CDR1 MNHEY, CDR2 SMNVEV (reference sequence). This CDR3 is 14 amino acids long. J was trimmed by 5 bases and V by 0 bases; bases with no gene match: 3. CDR3 residues: CASSLSAGGTEAFF. The DNA for the CDR3 is TGTGCCAGCAGTTTATCCGCAGGGGGTACTGAAGCTTTCTTT.

The chain joins TRBV2 to TRBJ1-1; 9 bases agree with TRBD1. Germline-derived CDR1 and CDR2 are SNHLY and FYNNEI. The CDR3 has 12 amino acids. After removal of 10 bases from V and 5 bases from J, the junction contained 5 bases not matched to a gene. This chain's CDR3 is CATQGAETEAFF. The CDR3 DNA is TGTGCCACACAGGGGGCAGAGACTGAAGCTTTCTTT.

V gene TRBV4-3 combines with J gene TRBJ2-3, with D possibly matching TRBD2 (6 bases). Trimming cost V 3 bases and J 6 bases, with 16 bases left between them. CDR1 LGHNA and CDR2 YSLEER come from the germline V gene. The CDR3 has 15 residues. The CDR3 loop is CASSQSAGGPDTQYF. The CDR3 nucleotides read TGCGCCAGCAGCCAGTCAGCGGGCGGCCCGGATACGCAGTATTTT.

The chain recombines TRBV20-1 with TRBJ2-5; 8 bases map to TRBD1. Germline lookup yields CDR1 DFQATT and CDR2 SNEGSKA (reference sequence). CDR3 length: 11 residues. J lost 5 bases, V lost 5 bases, and 1 base had no gene match. Here the CDR3 reads CSARQGETQYF. The CDR3 region has the DNA TGCAGTGCTCGACAGGGGGAGACCCAGTACTTC.

V is TRBV7-9 and J is TRBJ1-5, with D possibly TRBD1 on 5 matching bases. Trimming removed 8 bases at V and 5 bases at J, with 10 bases between. From germline, CDR1 is SEHNR and CDR2 FQNEAQ (reference sequence). The CDR3 length is 12 residues. CDR3 protein: CASQAGDQPQHF. Written as DNA, the CDR3 is TGTGCCAGCCAGGCGGGGGATCAGCCCCAGCATTTT.

This clone was found once. This chain joins TRBV23-1 and TRBJ1-5, with TRBD1 matching over 7 bases. TRBV23-1 counts as an open reading frame of uncertain function. This CDR3 contains 16 residues. J was trimmed by 0 bases and V by 4 bases; bases with no gene match: 6. This chain's CDR3 is CASSLRDSNSNQPQHF. Written as DNA, the CDR3 is TGCGCCAGCAGTCTACGGGACAGCAATAGCAATCAGCCCCAGCATTTT.

The rearrangement links TRBV5-5 to TRBJ1-5, with 9 bases matching TRBD1. Germline V gene lookup returns CDR1 SGHKS and CDR2 YYEKEE (reference sequence). The ends lost 2 bases at V and 3 bases at J; junction bases unmatched: 3. This CDR3 spans 15 amino acids. This CDR3 reads CASSFDRGNNQPQHF. The CDR3 DNA is TGTGCCAGCAGCTTCGACAGGGGGAACAATCAGCCCCAGCATTTT.

This chain joins TRBV7-2 and TRBJ2-7; 7 positions agree with TRBD2. The CDR3 contains 15 residues. Germline V CDR1 and CDR2: SGHTA, FQGNSA. V shed 5 bases and J 0 bases; nucleotides not matched to a gene: 7. The CDR3 region has the DNA TGTGCCAGCAGCCTGACTAGCTTAAGCTCCTACGAGCAGTACTTC. This encodes CASSLTSLSSYEQYF.

The V call is TRBV7-2, the J call TRBJ1-1; TRBD1 matches at 10 bases. CDR1 and CDR2 (germline): SGHTA, FQGNSA. There are 14 residues in the CDR3. Losses at the gene ends were 5 bases for V and 8 bases for J; bases not matched to a gene: 8. The CDR3 bases are TGTGCCAGCAGCGGACAGGGGGGATTTGGGGAAGCTTTCTTT. Its translation: CASSGQGGFGEAFF.

The chain carries TRBV9 and TRBJ1-5; D not certain. V was trimmed by 4 bases and J by 1 base, leaving 15 bases between them. Germline lookup yields CDR1 SGDLS and CDR2 YYNGEE. The CDR3 is 16 residues long. The CDR3 sequence: CASSPSAGGSNQPQHF. DNA of the CDR3: TGTGCCAGCAGCCCCTCGGCAGGAGGGAGCAATCAGCCCCAGCATTTT.

As DNA, the CDR3 is TGCGCCAGCAGCCAAGACTCGGCCAGCAGGGGATATGGCTACACCTTC. It encodes CASSQDSASRGYGYTF. The genes are TRBV4-3 and TRBJ1-2; D possibly corresponds to TRBD1 (6 bases). V lost 0 bases and J 5 bases, leaving 16 bases between the germline ends. The V gene's germline CDR1 is LGHNA and CDR2 YSLEER. The CDR3 extends over 16 amino acids.

V and J are TRBV6-6 and TRBJ1-6; D might be TRBD1 (5 bases). Per the germline V gene, CDR1 is MNHNY and CDR2 is SVGAGI (reference sequence). V lost 2 bases and J 8 bases, leaving 13 bases between the germline ends. The CDR3 consists of 15 residues. The CDR3 sequence: CASSYIPGRDSPLHF. The CDR3 DNA reads as TGTGCCAGCAGTTACATTCCAGGGAGGGATTCACCCCTCCACTTT.

This clone was detected only once. The chain recombines TRBV5-1 with TRBJ2-2, with 7 bases aligning to TRBD1. The CDR3 extends over 17 amino acids. V lost 2 bases to trimming and J lost 2 bases; unmatched junction nucleotides: 9. Germline CDR1 and CDR2: SGHRS and YFSETQ. The CDR3 loop reads CASSLMDPGGNTGELFF. CDR3 bases: TGCGCCAGCAGCTTAATGGACCCAGGGGGTAACACCGGGGAGCTGTTTTTT.